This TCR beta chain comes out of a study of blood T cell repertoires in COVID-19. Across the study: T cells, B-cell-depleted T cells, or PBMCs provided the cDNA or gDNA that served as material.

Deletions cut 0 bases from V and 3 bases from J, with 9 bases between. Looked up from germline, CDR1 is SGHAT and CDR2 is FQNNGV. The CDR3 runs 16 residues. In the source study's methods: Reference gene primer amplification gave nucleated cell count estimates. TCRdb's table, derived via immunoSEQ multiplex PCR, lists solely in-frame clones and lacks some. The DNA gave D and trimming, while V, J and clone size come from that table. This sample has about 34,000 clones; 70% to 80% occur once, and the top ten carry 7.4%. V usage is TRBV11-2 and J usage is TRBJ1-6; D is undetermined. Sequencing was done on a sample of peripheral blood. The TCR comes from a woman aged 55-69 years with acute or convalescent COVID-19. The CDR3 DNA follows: TGTGCCAGCAGCTTAGATTCGCGGATCTATAATTCACCCCTCCACTTT. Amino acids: CASSLDSRIYNSPLHF.